A selection of T cell receptor beta chains follows, all from one sample in a study of human T cells and chemical hapten exposure. One entry per CDR3 protein results from TCRdb running MiXCR on the RACE reads. Here the sample spans 370,000 or so distinct CDR3 sequences, roughly 5% being singletons. Sample: whole blood, taken in connection with sensitization to the hapten diphenylcyclopropenone (DPC). The receptors here all came from a woman between 50 and 59 years old with alopecia areata. Some clones in this sample may be carry-over from other donors' samples. Both conserved end residues are part of each CDR3. D genes are given only for firm matches. Rows give clone size only sometimes, using once, few, many, or a class for an expanded clone.

j_call clone_size d_call v_call cdr3_aa cdr3_nt
TRBJ2-2 many - TRBV28 CASSLYPTGELFF TGTGCCAGCAGTTTATATCCCACCGGGGAGCTGTTTTTT
TRBJ2-3 - TRBD1 TRBV9 CASSVGRTGGGTDTQYF TGTGCCAGCAGCGTAGGTCGGACAGGGGGAGGCACAGATACGCAGTATTTT
TRBJ1-2 - - TRBV20-1 CSARDRAIYGYTF TGCAGTGCTAGAGACAGGGCAATCTATGGCTACACCTTC
TRBJ1-1 many TRBD1 TRBV5-1 CASSPDRAGEAFF TGCGCCAGCAGCCCTGACAGGGCTGGTGAAGCTTTCTTT
TRBJ2-7 - - TRBV4-1 CASSQELASYEQYF TGCGCCAGCAGCCAAGAACTAGCCTCCTACGAGCAGTACTTC
TRBJ1-5 many - TRBV6-6 CASSYSTGRNQPQHF TGTGCCAGCAGTTACTCGACTGGCAGGAATCAGCCCCAGCATTTT
TRBJ2-5 many - TRBV6-5 CASSYTGLAGETQYF TGTGCCAGCAGCTACACGGGCCTAGCAGGAGAGACCCAGTACTTC
TRBJ2-3 many TRBD2 TRBV13 CASAFSAASGITDTQYF TGTGCCAGCGCATTCAGTGCGGCTAGCGGGATTACAGATACGCAGTATTTT
TRBJ1-5 many - TRBV6-5 CASSQSRDGNQPQHF TGTGCCAGCAGCCAGTCCCGGGACGGCAATCAGCCCCAGCATTTT
TRBJ1-1 many - TRBV28 CASSLQGSGTTEAFF TGTGCCAGCAGTTTACAGGGATCAGGAACCACTGAAGCTTTCTTT
TRBJ1-2 many TRBD1 TRBV6-5 CASSPGQGYYGYTF TGTGCCAGCAGCCCGGGACAGGGCTACTATGGCTACACCTTC
TRBJ1-4 - - TRBV12-3/TRBV12-4 CASSLGGRRKLFF TGTGCCAGCAGTTTGGGGGGACGTAGAAAACTGTTTTTT
TRBJ2-4 few TRBD1 TRBV28 CASSFSPTGFDKNIQYF TGTGCCAGCAGTTTCTCCCCGACAGGGTTCGACAAAAACATTCAGTACTTC
TRBJ2-3 many - TRBV7-6 CASGTIRQTSTDTQYF TGTGCCAGCGGGACCATTCGACAGACTAGCACAGATACGCAGTATTTT
TRBJ2-3 few TRBD2 TRBV28 CASSLGERERSTDTQYF TGTGCCAGCAGTTTGGGGGAGCGGGAGCGAAGCACAGATACGCAGTATTTT
TRBJ2-1 few - TRBV2 CASSDGLVPNEQFF TGTGCCAGCAGTGATGGCTTAGTCCCCAATGAGCAGTTCTTC
TRBJ1-1 few TRBD1 TRBV6-4 CASSGGQGPRGEAFF TGTGCCAGCAGTGGGGGACAGGGGCCGAGAGGTGAAGCTTTCTTT
TRBJ2-7 few TRBD1 TRBV7-2 CASSPNGQVSYEQYF TGTGCCAGCAGCCCGAACGGACAGGTCTCCTACGAGCAGTACTTC
TRBJ2-7 many - TRBV9 CASSVYPTEPLSYEQYF TGTGCCAGCAGCGTGTATCCGACGGAGCCCCTCTCCTACGAGCAGTACTTC
TRBJ2-1 few TRBD2 TRBV12-3/TRBV12-4 CASTPSAKRGEQFF TGTGCCAGCACCCCGTCGGCCAAGCGGGGCGAGCAGTTCTTC
TRBJ2-7 many TRBD1 TRBV10-3 CAIRIGTESYEQYF TGTGCCATCAGGATAGGGACAGAGTCCTACGAGCAGTACTTC
TRBJ2-4 many TRBD1 TRBV6-6 CASSAQGAKNIQYF TGTGCCAGCAGCGCACAGGGGGCCAAAAACATTCAGTACTTC
TRBJ1-6 many - TRBV11-2 CASSAIRSDRPNSPLHF TGTGCCAGCAGTGCTATTAGGTCTGACAGACCGAATTCACCCCTCCACTTT
TRBJ1-3 many - TRBV29-1 CSVGSYSGNTIYF TGCAGCGTTGGTTCCTACTCTGGAAACACCATATATTTT
TRBJ2-2 - TRBD2 TRBV5-4 CASTPGTSGTGGELFF TGTGCCAGCACCCCAGGGACTAGCGGGACGGGCGGGGAGCTGTTTTTT
TRBJ2-7 few - TRBV7-9 CASSHPGASSYEQYF TGTGCCAGCAGCCATCCGGGGGCCTCCTCCTACGAGCAGTACTTC
TRBJ2-5 few - TRBV6-5 CASSGGVRMTQYF TGTGCCAGCAGCGGAGGCGTCCGTATGACCCAGTACTTC
TRBJ2-1 - TRBD1 TRBV6-6 CASSYSLRGTGRHEQFF TGTGCCAGCAGTTACTCATTACGCGGGACAGGGCGGCACGAGCAGTTCTTC
TRBJ2-3 many - TRBV2 CARGGTDTQYF TGTGCCCGAGGGGGCACAGATACGCAGTATTTT
TRBJ2-3 many - TRBV13 CASSRPGSDTQYF TGTGCCAGCAGCCGGCCCGGGTCAGATACGCAGTATTTT
TRBJ2-3 many - TRBV12-3/TRBV12-4 CASSLYGADTQYF TGTGCCAGCAGTTTGTACGGGGCAGATACGCAGTATTTT
TRBJ2-3 many - TRBV7-3 CASSFGGTHSPTQYF TGTGCCAGCAGCTTTGGAGGGACCCACAGTCCTACGCAGTATTTT
TRBJ1-5 many - TRBV7-2 CASSLAGGSQPQHF TGTGCCAGCAGCTTAGCTGGGGGAAGTCAGCCCCAGCATTTT
TRBJ1-5 many TRBD1 TRBV7-8 CASSAGQGRDQPQHF TGTGCCAGCAGCGCAGGACAGGGAAGGGATCAGCCCCAGCATTTT
TRBJ1-5 few - TRBV2 CASKREYSNQPQHF TGTGCCAGCAAAAGGGAATATAGCAATCAGCCCCAGCATTTT
TRBJ2-1 many TRBD1 TRBV12-3/TRBV12-4 CASSWGQRFEQFF TGTGCCAGCAGTTGGGGACAGCGGTTTGAGCAGTTCTTC
TRBJ2-7 few TRBD2 TRBV11-2 CASSLEWIAGYEQYF TGTGCCAGCAGCTTAGAGTGGATAGCGGGGTACGAGCAGTACTTC
TRBJ1-5 - - TRBV20-1 CSAERAGRSNQPQHF TGCAGTGCCGAGAGGGCAGGACGTAGCAATCAGCCCCAGCATTTT
TRBJ1-3 - - TRBV4-3 CASSQEWISGNTIYF TGCGCCAGCAGCCAAGAGTGGATCTCTGGAAACACCATATATTTT
TRBJ1-4 few - TRBV5-1 CASSLDGRTNEKLFF TGCGCCAGCAGCTTGGATGGGAGAACTAATGAAAAACTGTTTTTT
TRBJ2-5 few TRBD1 TRBV7-9 CASSQGDRGQETQYF TGTGCCAGCAGCCAAGGGGACAGGGGCCAAGAGACCCAGTACTTC
TRBJ2-3 many TRBD2 TRBV6-2/TRBV6-3 CASSLGLARGDTQYF TGTGCCAGCAGCCTCGGACTAGCGAGAGGGGATACGCAGTATTTT
TRBJ1-2 few - TRBV2 CAKRTGNYGYTF TGTGCCAAACGGACGGGTAACTATGGCTACACCTTC
TRBJ2-7 many - TRBV12-3/TRBV12-4 CASSLRSSYEQYF TGTGCCAGCAGTTTAAGGTCCTCCTACGAGCAGTACTTC
TRBJ1-6 many - TRBV6-5 CASGWGGSLHF TGTGCCAGTGGTTGGGGGGGAAGCCTCCACTTT
TRBJ2-5 few - TRBV15 CATSSDNQETQYF TGTGCCACCAGCTCGGACAACCAAGAGACCCAGTACTTC
TRBJ1-1 - TRBD1 TRBV9 CASSVDRDRAPEAFF TGTGCCAGCAGCGTAGACCGGGACAGGGCCCCTGAAGCTTTCTTT